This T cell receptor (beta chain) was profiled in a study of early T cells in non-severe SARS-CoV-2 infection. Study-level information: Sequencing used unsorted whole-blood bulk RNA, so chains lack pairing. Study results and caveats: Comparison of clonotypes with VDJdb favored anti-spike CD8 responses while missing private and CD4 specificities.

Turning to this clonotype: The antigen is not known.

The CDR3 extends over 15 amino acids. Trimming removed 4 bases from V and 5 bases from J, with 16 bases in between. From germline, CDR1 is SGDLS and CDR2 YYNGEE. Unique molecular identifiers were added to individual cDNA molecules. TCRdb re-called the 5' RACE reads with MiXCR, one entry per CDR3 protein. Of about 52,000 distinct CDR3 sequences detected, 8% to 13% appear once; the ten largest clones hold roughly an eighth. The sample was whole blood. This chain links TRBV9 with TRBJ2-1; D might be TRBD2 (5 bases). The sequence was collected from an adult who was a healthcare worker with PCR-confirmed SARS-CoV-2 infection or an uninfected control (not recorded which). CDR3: CASSTRASGHNEQFF. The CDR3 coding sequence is TGTGCCAGCAGCACCCGGGCCAGCGGCCACAATGAGCAGTTCTTC.